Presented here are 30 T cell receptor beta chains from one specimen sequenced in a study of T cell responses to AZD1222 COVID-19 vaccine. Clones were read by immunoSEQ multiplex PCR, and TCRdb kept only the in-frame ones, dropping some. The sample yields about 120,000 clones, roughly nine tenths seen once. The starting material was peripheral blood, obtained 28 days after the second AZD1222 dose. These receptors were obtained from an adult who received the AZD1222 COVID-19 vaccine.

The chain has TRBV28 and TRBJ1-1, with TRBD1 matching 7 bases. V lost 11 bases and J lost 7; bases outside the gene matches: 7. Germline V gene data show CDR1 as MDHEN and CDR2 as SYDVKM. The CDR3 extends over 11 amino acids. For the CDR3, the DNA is TGTGCCGCCGTGGGACAGATTGAAGCTTTCTTT. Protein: CAAVGQIEAFF.

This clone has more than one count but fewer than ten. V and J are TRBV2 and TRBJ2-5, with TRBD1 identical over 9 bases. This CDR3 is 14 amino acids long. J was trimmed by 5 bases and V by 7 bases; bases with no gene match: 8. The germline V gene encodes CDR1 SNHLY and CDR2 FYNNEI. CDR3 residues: CASMKDRGAETQYF. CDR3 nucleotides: TGTGCCAGCATGAAGGACAGGGGAGCCGAGACCCAGTACTTC.

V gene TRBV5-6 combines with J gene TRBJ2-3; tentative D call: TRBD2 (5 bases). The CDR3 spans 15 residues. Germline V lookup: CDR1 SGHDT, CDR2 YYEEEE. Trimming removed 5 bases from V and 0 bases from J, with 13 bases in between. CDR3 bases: TGTGCCAGCAGTTTTAGCGTTACTAGCACAGATACGCAGTATTTT. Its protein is CASSFSVTSTDTQYF.

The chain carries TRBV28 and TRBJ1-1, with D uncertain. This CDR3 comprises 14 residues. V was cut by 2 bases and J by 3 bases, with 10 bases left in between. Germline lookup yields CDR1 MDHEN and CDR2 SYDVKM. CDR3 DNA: TGTGCCAGCAGTTTAAGGTTAGGGTACACTGAAGCTTTCTTT. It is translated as CASSLRLGYTEAFF.

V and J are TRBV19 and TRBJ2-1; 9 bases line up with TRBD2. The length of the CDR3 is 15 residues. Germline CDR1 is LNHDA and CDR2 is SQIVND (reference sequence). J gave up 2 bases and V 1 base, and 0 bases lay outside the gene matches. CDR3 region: CASSIGGRAYNEQFF. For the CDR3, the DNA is TGTGCCAGTAGTATAGGCGGGAGGGCCTACAATGAGCAGTTCTTC.

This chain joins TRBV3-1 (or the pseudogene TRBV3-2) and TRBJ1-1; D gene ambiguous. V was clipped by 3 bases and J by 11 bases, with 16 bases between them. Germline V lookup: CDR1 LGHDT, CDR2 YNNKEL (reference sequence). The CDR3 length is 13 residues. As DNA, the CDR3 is TGTGCCAGCAGCCAGGGAGCAAAAACTGGCGCTTTCTTT. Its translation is CASSQGAKTGAFF.

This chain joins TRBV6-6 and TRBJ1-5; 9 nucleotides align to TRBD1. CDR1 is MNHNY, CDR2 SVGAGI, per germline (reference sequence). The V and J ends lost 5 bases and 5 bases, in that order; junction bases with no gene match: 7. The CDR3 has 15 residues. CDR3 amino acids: CASSGPGQGYQPQHF. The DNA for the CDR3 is TGTGCCAGCAGTGGTCCGGGACAGGGATATCAGCCCCAGCATTTT.

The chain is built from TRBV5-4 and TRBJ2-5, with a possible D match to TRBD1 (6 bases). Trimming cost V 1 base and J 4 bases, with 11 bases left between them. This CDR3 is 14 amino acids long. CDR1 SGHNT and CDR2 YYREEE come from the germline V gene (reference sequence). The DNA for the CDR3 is TGTGCCAGCAGCTTGCCAGGGGCAGTAGAGACCCAGTACTTC. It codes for CASSLPGAVETQYF. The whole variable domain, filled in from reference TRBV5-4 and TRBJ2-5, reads ETGVTQSPTHLIKTRGQQVTLRCSSQSGHNTVSWYQQALGQGPQFIFQYYREEENGRGNFPPRFSGLQFPNYSSELNVNALELDDSALYLCASSLPGAVETQYFGPGTRLLVL.

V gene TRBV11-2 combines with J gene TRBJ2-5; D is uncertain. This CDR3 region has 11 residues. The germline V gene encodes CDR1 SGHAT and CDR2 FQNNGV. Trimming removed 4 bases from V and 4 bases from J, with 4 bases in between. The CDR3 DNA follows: TGTGCCAGCAGCTCACGAGAGACCCAGTACTTC. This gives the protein CASSSRETQYF. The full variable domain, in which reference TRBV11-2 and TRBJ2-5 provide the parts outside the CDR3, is EAGVAQSPRYKIIEKRQSVAFWCNPISGHATLYWYQQILGQGPKLLIQFQNNGVVDDSQLPKDRFSAERLKGVDSTLKIQPAKLEDSAVYLCASSSRETQYFGPGTRLLVL.

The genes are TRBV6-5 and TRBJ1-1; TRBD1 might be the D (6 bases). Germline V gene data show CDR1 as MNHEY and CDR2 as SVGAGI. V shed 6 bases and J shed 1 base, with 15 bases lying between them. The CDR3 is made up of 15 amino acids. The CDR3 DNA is TGTGCCAGCAGGCCGATAGGACAGCAGAACACTGAAGCTTTCTTT. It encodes CASRPIGQQNTEAFF.

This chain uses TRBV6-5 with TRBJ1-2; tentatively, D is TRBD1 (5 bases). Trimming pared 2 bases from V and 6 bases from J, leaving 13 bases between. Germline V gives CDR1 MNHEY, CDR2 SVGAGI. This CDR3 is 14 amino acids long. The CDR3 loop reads CASSYALVGDGYTF. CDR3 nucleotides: TGTGCCAGCAGTTACGCTCTAGTAGGGGATGGCTACACCTTC.

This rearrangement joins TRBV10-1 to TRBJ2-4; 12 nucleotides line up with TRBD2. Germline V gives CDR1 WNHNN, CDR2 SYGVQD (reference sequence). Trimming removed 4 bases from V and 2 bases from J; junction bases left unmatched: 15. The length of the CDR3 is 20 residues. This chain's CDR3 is CASSVPGLAGGPTSKNIQYF. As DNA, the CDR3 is TGCGCCAGCAGTGTCCCAGGGCTAGCGGGAGGGCCAACATCCAAAAACATTCAGTACTTC.

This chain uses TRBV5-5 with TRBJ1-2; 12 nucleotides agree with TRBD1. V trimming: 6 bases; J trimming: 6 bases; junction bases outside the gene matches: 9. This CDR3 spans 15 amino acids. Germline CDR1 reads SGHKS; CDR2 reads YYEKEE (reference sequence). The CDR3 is CASTHTGTGGDGYTF. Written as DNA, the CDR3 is TGTGCCAGCACCCATACCGGGACAGGGGGCGATGGCTACACCTTC. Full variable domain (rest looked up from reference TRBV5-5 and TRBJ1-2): DAGVTQSPTHLIKTRGQQVTLRCSPISGHKSVSWYQQVLGQGPQFIFQYYEKEERGRGNFPDRFSARQFPNYSSELNVNALLLGDSALYLCASTHTGTGGDGYTFGSGTRLTVV.

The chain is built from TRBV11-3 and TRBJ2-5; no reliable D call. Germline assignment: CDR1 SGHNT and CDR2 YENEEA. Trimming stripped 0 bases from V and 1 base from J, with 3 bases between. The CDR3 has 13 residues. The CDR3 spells CASSLEAQETQYF. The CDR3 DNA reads TGTGCCAGCAGCTTAGAGGCCCAAGAGACCCAGTACTTC.

DNA of the CDR3: TGCGCCAGCAGCCCGACTCAGGGGACTGGCTATGGCTACACCTTC. It translates to CASSPTQGTGYGYTF. The V gene is TRBV4-1, the J gene TRBJ1-2, with D possibly matching TRBD1 (6 bases). The germline V and J ends were trimmed by 4 bases and 4 bases, with 16 bases remaining between them. This CDR3 comprises 15 residues. The germline CDR1 and CDR2 sequences are MGHRA and YSYEKL.

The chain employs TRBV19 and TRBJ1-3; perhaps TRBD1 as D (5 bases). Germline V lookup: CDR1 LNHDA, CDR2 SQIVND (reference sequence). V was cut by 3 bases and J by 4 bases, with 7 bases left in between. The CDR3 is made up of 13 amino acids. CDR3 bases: TGTGCCAGTAGTATCGGGACCGGAAACACCATATATTTT. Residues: CASSIGTGNTIYF. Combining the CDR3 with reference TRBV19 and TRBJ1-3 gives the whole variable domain DGGITQSPKYLFRKEGQNVTLSCEQNLNHDAMYWYRQDPGQGLRLIYYSQIVNDFQKGDIAEGYSVSREKKESFPLTVTSAQKNPTAFYLCASSIGTGNTIYFGEGSWLTVV.

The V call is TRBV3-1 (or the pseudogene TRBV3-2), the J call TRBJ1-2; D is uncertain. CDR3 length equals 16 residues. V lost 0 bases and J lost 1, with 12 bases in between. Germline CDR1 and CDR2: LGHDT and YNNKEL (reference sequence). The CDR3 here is CASSQERREDNYGYTF. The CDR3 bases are TGTGCCAGCAGCCAAGAACGCAGAGAAGATAACTATGGCTACACCTTC.

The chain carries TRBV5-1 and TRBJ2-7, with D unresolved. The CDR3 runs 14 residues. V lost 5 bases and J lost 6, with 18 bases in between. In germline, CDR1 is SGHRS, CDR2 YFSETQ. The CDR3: CASREDPSLAEQYF. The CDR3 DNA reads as TGCGCCAGCAGAGAGGACCCAAGTCTGGCCGAGCAGTACTTC.

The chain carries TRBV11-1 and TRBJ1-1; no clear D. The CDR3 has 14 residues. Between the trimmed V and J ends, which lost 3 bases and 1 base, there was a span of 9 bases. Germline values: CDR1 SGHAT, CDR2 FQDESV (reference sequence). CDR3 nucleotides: TGTGCCAGCAGCTTTGCCGGATCGAACACTGAAGCTTTCTTT. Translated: CASSFAGSNTEAFF.

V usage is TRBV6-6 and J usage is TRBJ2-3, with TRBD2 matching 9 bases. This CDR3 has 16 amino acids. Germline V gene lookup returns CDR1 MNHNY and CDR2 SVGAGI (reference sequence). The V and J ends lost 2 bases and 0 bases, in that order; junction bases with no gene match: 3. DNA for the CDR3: TGTGCCAGCAGTTACGGGCGGGAGGGAAGCACAGATACGCAGTATTTT. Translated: CASSYGREGSTDTQYF.

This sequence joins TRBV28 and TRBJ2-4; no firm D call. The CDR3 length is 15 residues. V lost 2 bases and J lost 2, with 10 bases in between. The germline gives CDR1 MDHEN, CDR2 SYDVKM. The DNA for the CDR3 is TGTGCCAGCAGTTTAGACCCCGAATCCAAAAACATTCAGTACTTC. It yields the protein CASSLDPESKNIQYF.

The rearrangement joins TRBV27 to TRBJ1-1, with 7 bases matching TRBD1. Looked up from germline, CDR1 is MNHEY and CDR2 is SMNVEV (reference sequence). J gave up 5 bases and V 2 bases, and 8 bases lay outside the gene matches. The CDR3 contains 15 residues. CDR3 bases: TGTGCCAGCAGTTTAACCCCAGGGGGGCGGACTGAAGCTTTCTTT. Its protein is CASSLTPGGRTEAFF.

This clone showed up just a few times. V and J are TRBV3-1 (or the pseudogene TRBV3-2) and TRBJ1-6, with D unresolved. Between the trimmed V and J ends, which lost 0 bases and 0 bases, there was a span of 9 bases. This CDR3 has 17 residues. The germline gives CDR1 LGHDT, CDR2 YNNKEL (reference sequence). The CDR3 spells CASSQERISSYNSPLHF. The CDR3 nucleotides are TGTGCCAGCAGCCAAGAACGGATAAGCTCCTATAATTCACCCCTCCACTTT.

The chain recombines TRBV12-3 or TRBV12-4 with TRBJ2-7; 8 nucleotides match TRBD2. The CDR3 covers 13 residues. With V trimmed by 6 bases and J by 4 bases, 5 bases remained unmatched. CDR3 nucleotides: TGTGCCAGCAGCCGACTAGCGCTGTACGAGCAGTACTTC. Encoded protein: CASSRLALYEQYF.

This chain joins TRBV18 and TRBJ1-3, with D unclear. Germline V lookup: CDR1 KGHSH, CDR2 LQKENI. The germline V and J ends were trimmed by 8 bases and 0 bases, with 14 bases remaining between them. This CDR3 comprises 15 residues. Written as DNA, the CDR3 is TGTGCCAGCGCAAGCGGCGGGAGCTCTGGAAACACCATATATTTT. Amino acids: CASASGGSSGNTIYF.

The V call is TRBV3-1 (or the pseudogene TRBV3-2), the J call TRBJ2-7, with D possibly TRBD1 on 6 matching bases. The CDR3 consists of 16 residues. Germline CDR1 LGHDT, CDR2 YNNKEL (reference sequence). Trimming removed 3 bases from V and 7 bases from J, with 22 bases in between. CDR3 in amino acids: CASSHDQTGPWREQYF. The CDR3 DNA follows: TGTGCCAGCAGCCACGATCAAACAGGGCCATGGAGGGAGCAGTACTTC.

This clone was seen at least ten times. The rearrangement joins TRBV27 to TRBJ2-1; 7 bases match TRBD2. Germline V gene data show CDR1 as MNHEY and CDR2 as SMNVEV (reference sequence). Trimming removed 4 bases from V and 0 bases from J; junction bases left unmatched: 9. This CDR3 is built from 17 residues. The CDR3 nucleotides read TGTGCCAGCAGTTCCGGGGGAGGCGGGAGCTCCTACAATGAGCAGTTCTTC. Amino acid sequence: CASSSGGGGSSYNEQFF.

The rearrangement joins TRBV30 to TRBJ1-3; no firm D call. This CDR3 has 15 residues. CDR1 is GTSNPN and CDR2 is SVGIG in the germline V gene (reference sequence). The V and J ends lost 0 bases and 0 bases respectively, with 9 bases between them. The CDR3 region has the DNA TGTGCCTGGAGTGTATCGCTTAGCTCTGGAAACACCATATATTTT. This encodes CAWSVSLSSGNTIYF.

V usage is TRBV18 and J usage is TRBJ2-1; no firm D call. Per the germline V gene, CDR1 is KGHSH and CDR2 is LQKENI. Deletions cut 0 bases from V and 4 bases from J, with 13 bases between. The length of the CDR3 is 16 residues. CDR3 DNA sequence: TGTGCCAGCTCACCACCCAACAGCCAAAGGTACAATGAGCAGTTCTTC. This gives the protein CASSPPNSQRYNEQFF.

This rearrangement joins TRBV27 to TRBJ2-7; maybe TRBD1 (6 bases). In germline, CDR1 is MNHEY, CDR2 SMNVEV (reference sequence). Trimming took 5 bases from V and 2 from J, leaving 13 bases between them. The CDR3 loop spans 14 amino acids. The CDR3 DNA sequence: TGTGCCAGCAGTAGCTCGACAGGCACCTACGAGCAGTACTTC. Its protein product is CASSSSTGTYEQYF.